This entry describes one T cell receptor beta chain. Unmatched junction bases numbered 17, after V lost 3 bases and J lost 14 bases. CDR1 and CDR2 (germline): SEHNR, FQNEAQ (reference sequence). The CDR3 contains 15 residues. Original data processing: The authors estimated nucleated cell counts from reference gene primer amplification. Sequenced by immunoSEQ multiplex PCR; TCRdb stores in-frame clones only, minus some. V and J calls and clone size come straight from that table; D and trimming were deduced from the DNA. The data contain approximately 12,000 clones, roughly 88% of them singletons. These data originate in a study of blood T cell repertoires in COVID-19.

The V gene is TRBV7-9, the J gene TRBJ2-5, with TRBD1 identical over 8 bases. The clonotype comes from a human donor in a cohort sampled during active COVID-19. Input material: peripheral blood. CDR3 nucleotide sequence: TGTGCCAGCAGCTTCCCCCAGGGGGCCGAGAAGCATTCCTACTTC. Its translation: CASSFPQGAEKHSYF.